Given below is one TCR beta chain in context. The antigen is not known. These data originate in a study of PD-1 blockade in classical Hodgkin lymphoma. Study-wide findings and caveats: Only CD4+ TCR diversity, not CD8+, had risen significantly by C4D1.

Each patient experienced a relapse that followed autologous stem cell transplantation, and brentuximab vedotin exposure varied. Clones were sequenced by immunoSEQ multiplex PCR, and TCRdb holds only the in-frame ones, with some missing. The sample has tens of thousands of clones; approximately 88% are singletons. This TCR came from a human donor with classical Hodgkin lymphoma. The sample was peripheral blood mononuclear cells (PBMCs), taken at baseline.

The CDR3 loop reads CASSLSGTGDQPQHF. The CDR3 bases are TGTGCCAGCAGCTTATCGGGGACAGGAGATCAGCCCCAGCATTTT. The chain couples TRBV7-2 to TRBJ1-5; 8 nucleotides align to TRBD1. The CDR3 sequence is 15 residues long. Germline trimming cut 2 bases from V and 5 bases from J; bases unmatched to any gene: 5. CDR1 SGHTA and CDR2 FQGNSA come from the germline V gene.